These T cell receptor beta chains were read from a single sample in a study of T cell responses to AZD1222 COVID-19 vaccine. Only in-frame clones appear in the TCRdb table, and some are missing; sequencing was by immunoSEQ multiplex PCR. This table has some 140,000 clones, about 92% appearing once. The material sequenced was peripheral blood, taken on day 0 of AZD1222 vaccination. These receptors were taken from an adult in good health. Each CDR3 is given with its conserved first and last residue. The D gene is left open where the match is weak. Some rows mark clone size as missing; the rest say once, few, many or name a class of expanded clone.

CDR3nt: TGTGCCAGCAGCTTGCGGCAGGGCCGCACAGATACGCAGTATTTT
CDR3aa: CASSLRQGRTDTQYF
v_gene: TRBV5-6
d_gene: NA
abundance: NA
j_gene: TRBJ2-3

CDR3nt: TGCGCCAGCAGCTTGGAGTACTCATACGGTGAGCAGTTCTTC
CDR3aa: CASSLEYSYGEQFF
v_gene: TRBV5-1
d_gene: NA
abundance: NA
j_gene: TRBJ2-1

CDR3nt: TGCAGCGTTGTCCCATCTTACAATGAGCAGTTCTTC
CDR3aa: CSVVPSYNEQFF
v_gene: TRBV29-1
d_gene: NA
abundance: NA
j_gene: TRBJ2-1

CDR3nt: TGTGCCTGGAGTCCCCCGGCATCCTATGGCTACACCTTC
CDR3aa: CAWSPPASYGYTF
v_gene: TRBV30
d_gene: NA
abundance: NA
j_gene: TRBJ1-2

CDR3nt: TGTGCCAGCGGGATCGGGGGATTCAATCAGCCCCAGCATTTT
CDR3aa: CASGIGGFNQPQHF
v_gene: TRBV28
d_gene: NA
abundance: NA
j_gene: TRBJ1-5

CDR3nt: TGTGCCAGCAGCAAAGCGACAGGGAGGACCCCCTTACGACGGAACACTGAAGCTTTCTTT
CDR3aa: CASSKATGRTPLRRNTEAFF
v_gene: TRBV21-1
d_gene: NA
abundance: NA
j_gene: TRBJ1-1

CDR3nt: TGTGCCAGCAGGGACGCGTCTAGGGACACTGAAGCTTTCTTT
CDR3aa: CASRDASRDTEAFF
v_gene: TRBV6-5
d_gene: NA
abundance: NA
j_gene: TRBJ1-1

CDR3nt: TGTGCCAGCAGTTTGAGGGGTAGCAATCAGCCCCAGCATTTT
CDR3aa: CASSLRGSNQPQHF
v_gene: TRBV6-2/TRBV6-3
d_gene: NA
abundance: NA
j_gene: TRBJ1-5

CDR3nt: TGTGCCAGTACGAGGACAGGGAACACCGGGGAGCTGTTTTTT
CDR3aa: CASTRTGNTGELFF
v_gene: TRBV19
d_gene: TRBD1
abundance: NA
j_gene: TRBJ2-2

CDR3nt: TGTGCCAGCAGTTACGAGCGGTACGAGCAGTACTTC
CDR3aa: CASSYERYEQYF
v_gene: TRBV6-2/TRBV6-3
d_gene: NA
abundance: NA
j_gene: TRBJ2-7

CDR3nt: TGTGCCAGCAGTGAAGCGCTTCGAAGGGAACAGGTCTACAATGAGCAGTTCTTC
CDR3aa: CASSEALRREQVYNEQFF
v_gene: TRBV6-1
d_gene: NA
abundance: NA
j_gene: TRBJ2-1

CDR3nt: TGTGCCAGCAGCCAAGAAAGCGACAGAGGATGGTATGGCTACACCTTC
CDR3aa: CASSQESDRGWYGYTF
v_gene: TRBV14
d_gene: NA
abundance: NA
j_gene: TRBJ1-2

CDR3nt: TGTGCCAGCAGTTACATGGCGGGAGGGGCAGATACGCAGTATTTT
CDR3aa: CASSYMAGGADTQYF
v_gene: TRBV6-6
d_gene: TRBD2
abundance: NA
j_gene: TRBJ2-3

CDR3nt: TGCGCCAGCAGCCCTGAAAAGGCAGGCTACACCTTC
CDR3aa: CASSPEKAGYTF
v_gene: TRBV5-1
d_gene: NA
abundance: NA
j_gene: TRBJ1-2

CDR3nt: TGTGCCAGCAGTTTCGACAGTGTGGTACACACCTTC
CDR3aa: CASSFDSVVHTF
v_gene: TRBV28
d_gene: NA
abundance: NA
j_gene: TRBJ1-2

CDR3nt: TGTGCCAACTCCTACCAGGACGTCTATGGCTACACCTTC
CDR3aa: CANSYQDVYGYTF
v_gene: TRBV21-1
d_gene: NA
abundance: NA
j_gene: TRBJ1-2

CDR3nt: TGTGCTAGTGGTCCACAAGGGGCTCGGAACACTGAAGCTTTCTTT
CDR3aa: CASGPQGARNTEAFF
v_gene: TRBV12-5
d_gene: NA
abundance: NA
j_gene: TRBJ1-1

CDR3nt: TGTGCCAGTAGTACCTTCATCGACACCGGGGAGCTGTTTTTT
CDR3aa: CASSTFIDTGELFF
v_gene: TRBV19
d_gene: NA
abundance: NA
j_gene: TRBJ2-2

CDR3nt: TGTGCCTGGCAGGCCAGCTCCTACGAGCAGTACTTC
CDR3aa: CAWQASSYEQYF
v_gene: TRBV30
d_gene: NA
abundance: NA
j_gene: TRBJ2-7

CDR3nt: TGTGCCACCAGCAGAGATCGGAACTCTTACAATGAGCAGTTCTTC
CDR3aa: CATSRDRNSYNEQFF
v_gene: TRBV15
d_gene: NA
abundance: NA
j_gene: TRBJ2-1

CDR3nt: TGCGCCAGCAGCTTGGCGGAACCTTTGCCCGAGCAGTACTTC
CDR3aa: CASSLAEPLPEQYF
v_gene: TRBV5-1
d_gene: NA
abundance: NA
j_gene: TRBJ2-7

CDR3nt: TGTGCCAGCAGTTTCAGCGGGGCAGGTTACAATCAGCCCCAGCATTTT
CDR3aa: CASSFSGAGYNQPQHF
v_gene: TRBV27
d_gene: NA
abundance: NA
j_gene: TRBJ1-5

CDR3nt: TGTGCCAGCACCTTGGGGGGTGAAAAACTGTTTTTT
CDR3aa: CASTLGGEKLFF
v_gene: TRBV25-1
d_gene: NA
abundance: once
j_gene: TRBJ1-4

CDR3nt: TGTGCCAGCAGTTACCCGGGGTTCGGTGGTACGCAGTATTTT
CDR3aa: CASSYPGFGGTQYF
v_gene: TRBV6-5
d_gene: NA
abundance: NA
j_gene: TRBJ2-3

CDR3nt: TGTGCCAGCAGTTTTGACGAGCAGTACTTC
CDR3aa: CASSFDEQYF
v_gene: TRBV28
d_gene: NA
abundance: NA
j_gene: TRBJ2-7

CDR3nt: TGTGCCAGCAGGGCTTCCTACGAGCAGTACTTC
CDR3aa: CASRASYEQYF
v_gene: TRBV2
d_gene: NA
abundance: NA
j_gene: TRBJ2-7

CDR3nt: TGTGCCAGTAATCAGGGACTCATGAACACTGAAGCTTTCTTT
CDR3aa: CASNQGLMNTEAFF
v_gene: TRBV19
d_gene: NA
abundance: once
j_gene: TRBJ1-1

CDR3nt: TGTGCCAGTAGTTCCCACTGGGGTGGTGCTCAGCCCCAGCATTTT
CDR3aa: CASSSHWGGAQPQHF
v_gene: TRBV19
d_gene: NA
abundance: NA
j_gene: TRBJ1-5

CDR3nt: TGTGCCAGCAGTTTATCGCAGGGACAGGGGGACACTAGCTCTGGAAACACCATATATTTT
CDR3aa: CASSLSQGQGDTSSGNTIYF
v_gene: TRBV27
d_gene: TRBD1
abundance: NA
j_gene: TRBJ1-3

CDR3nt: TGCGCCAGCAGCTTGAAGTGGGACAAATATAATTCACCCCTCCACTTT
CDR3aa: CASSLKWDKYNSPLHF
v_gene: TRBV5-1
d_gene: NA
abundance: NA
j_gene: TRBJ1-6

CDR3nt: TGTGCCAGCAGCCAATATTTAGCCTCTGGAAACACCATATATTTT
CDR3aa: CASSQYLASGNTIYF
v_gene: TRBV3-1/TRBV3-2
d_gene: NA
abundance: NA
j_gene: TRBJ1-3